The clone carrying this T cell receptor beta chain was counted ten times or more. Orbital computed tomography and thyroid ultrasound, along with TRAb, serum thyroxine and clinical symptoms, underpinned diagnosis. This sample was taken from a study of Graves' ophthalmopathy and Graves' hyperthyroidism. Investigators amplified TCR beta CDR3 regions from RNA transcripts. HTBI primers were employed in first-round RT-PCR, then a second-round multiplex PCR followed. TCRdb itself ran the multiplex PCR reads through MiXCR, one entry per CDR3 protein. Among a few hundred thousand distinct CDR3 sequences, less than 40% were seen once, and the ten largest hold 3.5% to 4.5%. The CDR3 is made up of 14 amino acids. Trimming cost V 2 bases and J 7 bases, with 15 bases left between them. Germline CDR1 is SGHDT and CDR2 is YYEEEE.

The clonotype was recovered from an adult man with Graves' hyperthyroidism. V is TRBV5-6 and J is TRBJ1-2; no clear D gene. The sequenced sample was peripheral blood or thyroid tissue (not recorded which). CDR3: CASSFTVEGGGYTF. CDR3 nucleotides: TGTGCCAGCAGCTTTACTGTAGAGGGAGGTGGCTACACCTTC.